This entry describes one T cell receptor (beta chain). In the original analysis: Estimated nucleated cell counts came from reference gene primer amplification. Here immunoSEQ multiplex PCR was the method, and the copy in TCRdb shows in-frame clones only, minus some. V and J calls and clone size are as listed in that table; D and trimming were resolved from the DNA. This sample has 100,000 to 110,000 clones, with around four fifths found just once. These data come from a study of blood T cell repertoires in COVID-19. The wider study: Some COVID-19 samples were acute and others convalescent; all came from the United States, Italy and Spain. From T cells, B-cell-depleted T cells, or PBMCs came the material, which was cDNA or gDNA.

CDR1 is SGDLS, CDR2 YYNGEE, per germline. V dropped 3 bases and J dropped 2 bases, with 15 bases sitting between them. This CDR3 comprises 16 residues. The sequencing sample was made of peripheral blood. This clonotype originated in a woman between 70 and 85 years old with acute or convalescent COVID-19. The V call is TRBV9, the J call TRBJ1-3; possible D gene TRBD1, 6 bases. The CDR3 loop is CASSAIDRITGNTIYF. CDR3 nucleotides: TGTGCCAGCAGCGCGATTGACAGGATCACTGGAAACACCATATATTTT.